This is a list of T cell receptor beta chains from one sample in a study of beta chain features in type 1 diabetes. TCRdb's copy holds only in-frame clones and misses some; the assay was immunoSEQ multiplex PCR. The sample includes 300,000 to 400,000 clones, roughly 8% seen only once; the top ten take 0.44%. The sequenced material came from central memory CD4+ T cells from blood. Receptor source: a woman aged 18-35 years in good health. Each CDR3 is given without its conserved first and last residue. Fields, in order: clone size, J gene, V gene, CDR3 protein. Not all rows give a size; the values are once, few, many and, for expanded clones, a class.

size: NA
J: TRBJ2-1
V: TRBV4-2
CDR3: ASSQVGQGVSNEQF

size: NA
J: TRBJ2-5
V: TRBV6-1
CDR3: ASSYETIVETQY

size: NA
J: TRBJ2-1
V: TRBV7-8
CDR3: ASSSTWGGSYNEQF

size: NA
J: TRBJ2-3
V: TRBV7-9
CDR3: ASSLRLGDTQY

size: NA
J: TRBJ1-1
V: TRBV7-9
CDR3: ASSLLVDTEAF

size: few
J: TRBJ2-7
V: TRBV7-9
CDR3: ASSLTAGQGRHEQY

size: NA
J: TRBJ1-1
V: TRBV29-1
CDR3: SVRNLNTEAF

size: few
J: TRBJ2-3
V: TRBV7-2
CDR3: ASSPLPSGLTDTQY

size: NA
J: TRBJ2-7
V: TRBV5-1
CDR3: ASSSGHLSYEQY

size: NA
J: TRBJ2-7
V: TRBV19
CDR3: ARGDRATMEQY

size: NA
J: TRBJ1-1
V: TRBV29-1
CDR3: SVEVRDRDLNTEAF

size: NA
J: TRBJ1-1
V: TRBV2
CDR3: ASSVRQPNTEAF

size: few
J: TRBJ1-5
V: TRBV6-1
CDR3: ASRGQGSNQPQH

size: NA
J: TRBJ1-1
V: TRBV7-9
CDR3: ASSLLSRGHLNTEAF

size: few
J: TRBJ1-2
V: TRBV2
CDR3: ASSSYDRDYGYT

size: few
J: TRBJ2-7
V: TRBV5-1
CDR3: ASSPSGREGYEQY

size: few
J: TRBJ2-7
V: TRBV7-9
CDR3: ASSYTQGAYEQY

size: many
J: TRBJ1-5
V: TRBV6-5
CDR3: ASSPGGNQPQH

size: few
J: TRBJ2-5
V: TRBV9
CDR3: ASSAGTSGLHQETQY

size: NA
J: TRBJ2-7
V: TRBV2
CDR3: ASSTGSGQGQQY

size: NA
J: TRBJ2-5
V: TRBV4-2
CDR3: ASSQGGHNNRETQY

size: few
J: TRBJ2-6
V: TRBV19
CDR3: ASQFGGSGANVLT

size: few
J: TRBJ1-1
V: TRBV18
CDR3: ASSPDRGGTEAF

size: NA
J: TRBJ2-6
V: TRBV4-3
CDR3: ASSHTTLAGSGANVLT

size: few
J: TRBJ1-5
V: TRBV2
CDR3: ASDSLKGPYQPQH

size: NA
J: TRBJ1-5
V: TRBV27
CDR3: ASSSMGRANQPQH

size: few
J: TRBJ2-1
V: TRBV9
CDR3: ASSVGDGTGTLSSYNEQF

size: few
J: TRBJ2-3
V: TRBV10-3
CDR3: AIRKNIAGVREDTQY

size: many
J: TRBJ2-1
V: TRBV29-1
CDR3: SVRQGRGSYNEQF

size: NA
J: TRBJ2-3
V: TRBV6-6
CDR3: ASSGGDTQY

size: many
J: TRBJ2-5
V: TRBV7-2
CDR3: ASSPGVQETQY

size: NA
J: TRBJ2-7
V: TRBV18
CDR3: ASSPGEGNEQY

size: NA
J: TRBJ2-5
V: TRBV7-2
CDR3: ASSGGAQETQY

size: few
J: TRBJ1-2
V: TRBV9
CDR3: ASSVGGARGNYGYT

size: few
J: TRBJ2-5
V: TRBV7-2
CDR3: ASSLVPSAGLETQY

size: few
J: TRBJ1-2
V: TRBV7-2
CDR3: ASSYWDNTMGYT

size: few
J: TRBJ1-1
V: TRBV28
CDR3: ASKFGSGSTEAF

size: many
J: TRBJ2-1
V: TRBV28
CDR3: ASSSPNRGGYNEQF

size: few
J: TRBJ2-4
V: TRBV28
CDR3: ASSLIFVGQLAKNIQY

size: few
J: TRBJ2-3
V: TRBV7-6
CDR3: ASSVSTSMDTQY

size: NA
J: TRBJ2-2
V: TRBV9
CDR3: ASSAPAGELF

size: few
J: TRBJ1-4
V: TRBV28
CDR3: ASSSANEKLF

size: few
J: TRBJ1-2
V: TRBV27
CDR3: ASSHGGGDGYT

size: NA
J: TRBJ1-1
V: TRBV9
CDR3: ASSVAQNLNTEAF

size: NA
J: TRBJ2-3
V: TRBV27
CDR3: ASRRGTYTQY

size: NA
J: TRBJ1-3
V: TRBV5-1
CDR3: ASSLEGESSGNTIY

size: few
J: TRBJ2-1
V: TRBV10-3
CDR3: AISGSGTSEQF

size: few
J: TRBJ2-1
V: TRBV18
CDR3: ASTGEAEQF

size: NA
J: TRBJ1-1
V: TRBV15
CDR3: ATSLPLGGYNTEAF

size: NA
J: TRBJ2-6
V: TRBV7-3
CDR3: ASSQTGPGANVLT

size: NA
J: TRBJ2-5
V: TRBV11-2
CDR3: ASSFSGAAGQETQY

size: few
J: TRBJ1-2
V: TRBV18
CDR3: ASSPQNSGVANYGYT